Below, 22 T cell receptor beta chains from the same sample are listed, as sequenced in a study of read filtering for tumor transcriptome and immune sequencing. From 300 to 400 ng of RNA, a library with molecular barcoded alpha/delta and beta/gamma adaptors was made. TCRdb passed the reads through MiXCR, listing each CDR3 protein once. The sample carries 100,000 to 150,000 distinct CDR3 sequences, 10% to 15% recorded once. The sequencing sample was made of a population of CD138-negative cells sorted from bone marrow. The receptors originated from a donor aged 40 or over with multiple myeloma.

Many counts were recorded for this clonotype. CDR3 in amino acids: CASSQDSPIEAGELFF. The CDR3 DNA is TGTGCCAGCAGCCAAGATTCCCCAATTGAGGCCGGGGAGCTGTTTTTT. The chain recombines TRBV4-2 with TRBJ2-2; D gene uncertain. CDR3 size: 16 residues. With 0 bases removed from V and 6 bases from J, the gap between germline ends came to 14 bases. Germline CDR1 and CDR2: LGHNA and YNFKEQ.

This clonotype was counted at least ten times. The CDR3 DNA follows: TGCGCCAGCAGAACCGGGACAGGGATCTCTGAAGCTTTCTTT. Translating it yields CASRTGTGISEAFF. The chain combines TRBV5-1 with TRBJ1-1; TRBD1 agrees at 9 bases. Trimming took 5 bases from V and 6 from J; bases not matched to a gene: 8. Germline-derived CDR1 and CDR2 are SGHRS and YFSETQ. The CDR3 length is 14 residues.

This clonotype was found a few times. The CDR3 sequence: CASSIQNNQPQHF. The CDR3 region has the DNA TGTGCCAGTAGTATCCAGAACAATCAGCCCCAGCATTTT. The rearrangement uses TRBV19 and TRBJ1-5; D not certain. The CDR3 runs 13 residues. V lost 3 bases and J lost 3, with 6 bases in between. Germline CDR1 reads LNHDA; CDR2 reads SQIVND (reference sequence).

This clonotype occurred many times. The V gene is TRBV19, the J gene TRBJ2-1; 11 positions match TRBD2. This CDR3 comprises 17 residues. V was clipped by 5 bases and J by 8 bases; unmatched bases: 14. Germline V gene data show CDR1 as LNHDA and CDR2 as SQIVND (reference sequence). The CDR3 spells CASSPSGSGRAVDEQFF. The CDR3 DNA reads TGTGCCAGTAGTCCCTCAGGTAGCGGGAGGGCCGTGGATGAGCAGTTCTTC.

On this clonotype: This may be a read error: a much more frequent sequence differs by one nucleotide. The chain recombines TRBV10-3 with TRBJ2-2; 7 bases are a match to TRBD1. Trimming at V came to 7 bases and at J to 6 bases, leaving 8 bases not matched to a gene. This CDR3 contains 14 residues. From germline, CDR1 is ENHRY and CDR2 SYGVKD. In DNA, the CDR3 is TGTGCCATCACCGGGACAGCAGGGTCCGGGGAGCTGTTTTTT. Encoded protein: CAITGTAGSGELFF.

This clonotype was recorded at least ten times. The CDR3 region is CSVAGLSEAFF. In DNA, the CDR3 is TGCAGCGTTGCAGGGCTCTCTGAAGCTTTCTTT. This chain uses TRBV29-1 with TRBJ1-1; the D gene is possibly TRBD1 (5 bases). Trimming took off 4 bases at V and 6 bases at J, with 9 bases between the two ends. Germline V gene lookup returns CDR1 SQVTM and CDR2 ANQGSEA. This CDR3 has 11 amino acids.

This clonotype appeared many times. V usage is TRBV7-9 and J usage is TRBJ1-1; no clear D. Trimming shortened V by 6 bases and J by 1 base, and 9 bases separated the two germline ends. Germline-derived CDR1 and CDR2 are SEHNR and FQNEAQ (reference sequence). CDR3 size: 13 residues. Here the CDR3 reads CASRKQKNTEAFF. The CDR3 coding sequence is TGTGCCAGCAGAAAACAGAAGAACACTGAAGCTTTCTTT.

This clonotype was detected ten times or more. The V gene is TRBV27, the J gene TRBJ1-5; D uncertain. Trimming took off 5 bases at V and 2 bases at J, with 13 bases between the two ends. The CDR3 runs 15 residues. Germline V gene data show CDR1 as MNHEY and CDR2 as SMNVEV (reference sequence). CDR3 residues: CASSPNSGGNQPQHF. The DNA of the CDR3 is TGTGCCAGCAGTCCAAATAGTGGGGGCAATCAGCCCCAGCATTTT.

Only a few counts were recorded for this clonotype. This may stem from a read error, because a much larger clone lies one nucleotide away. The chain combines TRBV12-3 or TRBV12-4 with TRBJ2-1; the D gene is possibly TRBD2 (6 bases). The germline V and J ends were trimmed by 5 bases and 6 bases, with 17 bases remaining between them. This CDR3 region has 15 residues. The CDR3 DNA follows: TGTGCCAGCAGTCCACCCGGGGGAGCGGGCAATGAGCAGTTCTTC. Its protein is CASSPPGGAGNEQFF.

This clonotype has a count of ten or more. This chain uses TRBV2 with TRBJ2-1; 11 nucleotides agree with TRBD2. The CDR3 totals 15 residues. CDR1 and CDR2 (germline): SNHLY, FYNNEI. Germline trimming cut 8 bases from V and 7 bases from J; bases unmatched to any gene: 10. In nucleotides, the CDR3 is TGTGCCAGCGTACCTCTAGCGGGAGGATCAAATGAGCAGTTCTTC. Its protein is CASVPLAGGSNEQFF.

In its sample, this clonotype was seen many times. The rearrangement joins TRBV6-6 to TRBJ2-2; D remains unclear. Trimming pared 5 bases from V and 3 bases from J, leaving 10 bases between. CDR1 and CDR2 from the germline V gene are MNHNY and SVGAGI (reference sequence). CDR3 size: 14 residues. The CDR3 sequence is CASSPQVYTGELFF. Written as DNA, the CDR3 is TGTGCCAGCAGTCCCCAGGTTTACACCGGGGAGCTGTTTTTT.

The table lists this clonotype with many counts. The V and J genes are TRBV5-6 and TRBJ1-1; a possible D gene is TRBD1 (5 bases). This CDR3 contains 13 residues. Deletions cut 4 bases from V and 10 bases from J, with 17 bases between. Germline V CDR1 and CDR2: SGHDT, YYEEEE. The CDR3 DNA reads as TGTGCCAGCAGCCGTGGGACCGCGAGGGGAGCTTTCTTT. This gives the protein CASSRGTARGAFF. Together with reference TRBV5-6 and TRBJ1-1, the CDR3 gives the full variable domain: DAGVTQSPTHLIKTRGQQVTLRCSPKSGHDTVSWYQQALGQGPQFIFQYYEEEERQRGNFPDRFSGHQFPNYSSELNVNALLLGDSALYLCASSRGTARGAFFGQGTRLTVV.

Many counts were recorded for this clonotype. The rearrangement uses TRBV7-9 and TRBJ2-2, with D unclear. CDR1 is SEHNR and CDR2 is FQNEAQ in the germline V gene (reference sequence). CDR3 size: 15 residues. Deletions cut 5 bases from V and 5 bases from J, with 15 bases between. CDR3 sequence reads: CASSPGLPLTGELFF. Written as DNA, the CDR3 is TGTGCCAGCAGCCCGGGCCTTCCTCTTACCGGGGAGCTGTTTTTT.

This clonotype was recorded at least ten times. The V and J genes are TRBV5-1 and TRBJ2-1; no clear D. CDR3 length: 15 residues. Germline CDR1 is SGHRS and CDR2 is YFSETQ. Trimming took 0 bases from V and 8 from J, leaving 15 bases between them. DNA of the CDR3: TGCGCCAGCAGCTTGGTAGGACCGCCCTCTTATGAGCAGTTCTTC. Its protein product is CASSLVGPPSYEQFF. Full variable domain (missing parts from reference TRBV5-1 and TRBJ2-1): KAGVTQTPRYLIKTRGQQVTLSCSPISGHRSVSWYQQTPGQGLQFLFEYFSETQRNKGNFPGRFSGRQFSNSRSEMNVSTLELGDSALYLCASSLVGPPSYEQFFGPGTRLTVL.

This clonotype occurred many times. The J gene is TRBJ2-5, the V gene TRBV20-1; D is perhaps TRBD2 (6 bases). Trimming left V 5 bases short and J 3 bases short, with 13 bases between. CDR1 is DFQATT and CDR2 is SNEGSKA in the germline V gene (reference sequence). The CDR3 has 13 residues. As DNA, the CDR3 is TGCAGTGCTCAGGGACCGGGGGAAGAGACCCAGTACTTC. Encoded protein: CSAQGPGEETQYF.

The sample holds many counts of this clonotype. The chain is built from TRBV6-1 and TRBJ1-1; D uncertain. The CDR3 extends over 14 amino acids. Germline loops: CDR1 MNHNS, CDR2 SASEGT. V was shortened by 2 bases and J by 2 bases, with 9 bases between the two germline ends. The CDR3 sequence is CASSERWVNTEAFF. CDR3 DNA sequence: TGTGCCAGCAGTGAACGATGGGTTAACACTGAAGCTTTCTTT.

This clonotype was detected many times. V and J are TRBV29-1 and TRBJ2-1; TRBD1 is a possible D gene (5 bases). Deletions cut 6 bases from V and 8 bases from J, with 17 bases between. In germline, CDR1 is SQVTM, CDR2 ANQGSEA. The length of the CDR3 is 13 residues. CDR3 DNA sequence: TGCAGCGTCGGAACAGGATCGCTTGATGAGCAGTTCTTC. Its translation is CSVGTGSLDEQFF.

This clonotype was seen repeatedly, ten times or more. The CDR3 region has the DNA TGCAGCGTTGAAGGGTACGCCTATCAATCTGAGACCCAGTACTTC. This codes for CSVEGYAYQSETQYF. V usage is TRBV29-1 and J usage is TRBJ2-5; no firm D call. The CDR3 runs 15 residues. Trimming stripped 1 base from V and 5 bases from J, with 17 bases between. Germline-derived CDR1 and CDR2 are SQVTM and ANQGSEA.

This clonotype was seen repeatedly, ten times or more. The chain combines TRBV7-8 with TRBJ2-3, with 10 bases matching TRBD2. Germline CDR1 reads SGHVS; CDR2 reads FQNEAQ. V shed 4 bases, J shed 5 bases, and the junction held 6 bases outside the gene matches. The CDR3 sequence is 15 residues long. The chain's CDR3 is CASSSYRLAGDTQYF. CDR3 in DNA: TGTGCCAGCAGCTCCTATCGACTAGCGGGAGATACGCAGTATTTT.

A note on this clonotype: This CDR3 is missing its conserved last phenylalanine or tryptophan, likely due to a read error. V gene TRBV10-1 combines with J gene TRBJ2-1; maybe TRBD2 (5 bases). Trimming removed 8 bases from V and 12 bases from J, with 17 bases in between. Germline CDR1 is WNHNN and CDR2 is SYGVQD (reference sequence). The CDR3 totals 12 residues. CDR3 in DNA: TGCGCCAGCGCTGACCAGCGGAACGGGCAGTTCCTC. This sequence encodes CASADQRNGQFL.

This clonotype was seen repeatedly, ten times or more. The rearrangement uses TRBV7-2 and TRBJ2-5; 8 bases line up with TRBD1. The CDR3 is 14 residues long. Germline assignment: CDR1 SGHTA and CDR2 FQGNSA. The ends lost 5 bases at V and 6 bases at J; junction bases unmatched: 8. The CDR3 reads CASSRDRGGKTQYF. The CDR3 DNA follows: TGTGCCAGCAGCCGAGACAGGGGTGGAAAGACCCAGTACTTC.

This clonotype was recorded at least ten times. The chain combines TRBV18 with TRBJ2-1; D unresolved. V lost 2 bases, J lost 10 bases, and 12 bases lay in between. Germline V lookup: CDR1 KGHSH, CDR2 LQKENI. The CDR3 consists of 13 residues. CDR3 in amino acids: CASSPNDLGEQFF. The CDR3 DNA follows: TGTGCCAGCTCACCAAACGACCTGGGAGAGCAGTTCTTC.